This T cell receptor beta chain was recorded in a study of cytotoxic CD8 clonotypes in ibrutinib-treated CLL. Study context: Specimens for response were gathered following a median roughly twelve months of therapy, spanning 6 to 36.

The study, taken as a whole, reports: The study found baseline clonality above age-matched healthy donors, tracking circulating CD8+ T-cell counts. Upon ibrutinib response clonality rose, and upon progression it fell back toward baseline.

Deletions cut 5 bases from V and 0 bases from J, with 13 bases between. CDR3 size: 15 residues. Germline V gene sequence: CDR1 SGHTA, CDR2 FQGTGA. Comment on this clone: The antigen remains undetermined.

Clones were sequenced by immunoSEQ multiplex PCR, and TCRdb holds only the in-frame ones, with some missing. The table lists 250,000 to 350,000 clones, less than 85% of them singletons, with about 5.8% in the top ten. The TCR comes from a human donor with chronic lymphocytic leukemia. The sequencing used PBMCs, collected at disease progression, from a patient treated with ibrutinib. The chain uses TRBV7-3 and TRBJ2-5, with D tentatively TRBD2 (6 bases). In nucleotides, the CDR3 is TGTGCCAGCAGCGAGCCCCGGGAGTACCAAGAGACCCAGTACTTC. This sequence encodes CASSEPREYQETQYF.